These 12 T cell receptor beta chains were all obtained from the same sample, sequenced in a study of CD8+CD57+ T cells in acquired aplastic anemia. Genomic DNA, serving as template, underwent TCR beta VDJ and CDR3 profiling. TCRdb used MiXCR to reprocess the reads, holding one entry per CDR3 protein. This sample has around 180,000 distinct CDR3 sequences, with just under 65% found just once. The sequencing input was sorted CD4+, CD8+, or CD8+CD57+ T cells (not recorded which) from PBMCs. These receptors all stem from a human donor in good health.

The chain links TRBV7-2 to TRBJ1-1; D not resolved. Germline assignment: CDR1 SGHTA and CDR2 FQGNSA. V was clipped by 6 bases and J by 0 bases, with 11 bases between them. CDR3 size: 14 residues. The CDR3 region is CASRKTGMNTEAFF. In nucleotides, the CDR3 is TGTGCCAGCAGGAAGACGGGCATGAACACTGAAGCTTTCTTT.

The rearrangement links TRBV20-1 to TRBJ2-6, with a tentative D call TRBD2 (6 bases). This CDR3 has 14 residues. In germline, CDR1 is DFQATT, CDR2 SNEGSKA (reference sequence). Trimming pared 3 bases from V and 4 bases from J, leaving 10 bases between. CDR3 nucleotide sequence: TGCAGTGCTAGTCCCGGGAGAGGGGCCAACGTCCTGACTTTC. This translates into CSASPGRGANVLTF.

J is TRBJ1-4 and V is TRBV7-8; D gene unclear. This CDR3 is 15 amino acids long. The germline gives CDR1 SGHVS, CDR2 FQNEAQ. V lost 3 bases to trimming and J lost 0 bases, with 8 bases between them. As DNA, the CDR3 is TGTGCCAGCAGCTTGGAAGGCGCAACTAATGAAAAACTGTTTTTT. The encoded protein is CASSLEGATNEKLFF.

The chain employs TRBV15 and TRBJ1-1; TRBD1 aligns across 10 bases. With 5 bases clipped from V and 4 bases from J, the junction kept 4 bases outside the gene matches. The CDR3 runs 14 residues. From germline, CDR1 is LNHNV and CDR2 YYDKDF (reference sequence). CDR3 sequence: CATSQRTGGTEAFF. As DNA, the CDR3 is TGTGCCACCAGCCAACGGACAGGGGGCACTGAAGCTTTCTTT.

About this clonotype: Here the CDR3 omits its conserved ending phenylalanine or tryptophan, so a read error is the likely source. This sequence joins TRBV9 and TRBJ2-1; D remains ambiguous. CDR3 length: 15 amino acids. Germline V gene sequence: CDR1 SGDLS, CDR2 YYNGEE. Between the trimmed V and J ends, which lost 2 bases and 3 bases, there was a span of 12 bases. The CDR3 region is CASSVVGNSYNEQFL. Written as DNA, the CDR3 is TGTGCCAGCAGCGTGGTTGGGAACAGCTACAATGAGCAGTTCCTC.

This clonotype was recorded at least ten times. In DNA, the CDR3 is TGTGCCAGTAGTATCGAGGCGGGAGTATATACCGGGGAGCTGTTTTTT. This codes for CASSIEAGVYTGELFF. The chain joins TRBV19 to TRBJ2-2; 7 bases are a match to TRBD2. V lost 3 bases, J lost 5 bases, and 9 bases stayed unmatched. The CDR3 runs 16 residues. Germline V CDR1 and CDR2: LNHDA, SQIVND (reference sequence). The full variable domain, with the rest looked up from reference TRBV19 and TRBJ2-2, is DGGITQSPKYLFRKEGQNVTLSCEQNLNHDAMYWYRQDPGQGLRLIYYSQIVNDFQKGDIAEGYSVSREKKESFPLTVTSAQKNPTAFYLCASSIEAGVYTGELFFGEGSRLTVL.

In regard to this clonotype: Compared with germline, one end of the junction differs, possibly owing to a read error. The J gene is TRBJ1-4, the V gene TRBV7-9; maybe TRBD1 (5 bases). The CDR3 has 15 residues. Germline loops: CDR1 SEHNR, CDR2 FQNEAQ (reference sequence). The CDR3 loop is CASSRGPGQGEKLFF. CDR3 nucleotides: TGTGCTAGCAGCAGAGGTCCCGGACAAGGGGAAAAACTGTTTTTT.

This clonotype was picked up many times. The chain joins TRBV20-1 to TRBJ2-1, with unresolved D. The germline CDR1 and CDR2 sequences are DFQATT and SNEGSKA (reference sequence). Trimming left V 5 bases short and J 0 bases short, with 2 bases between. The CDR3 extends over 11 amino acids. The CDR3 reads CSARSYNEQFF. CDR3 DNA sequence: TGCAGTGCTCGCTCCTACAATGAGCAGTTCTTC.

The chain carries TRBV10-3 and TRBJ1-3; no clear D. Germline V CDR1 and CDR2: ENHRY, SYGVKD. Trimming cost V 8 bases and J 0 bases, with 11 bases left between them. The length of the CDR3 is 14 residues. This CDR3 reads CAISSSSSGNTIYF. The DNA of the CDR3 is TGTGCCATCTCTAGTTCAAGCTCTGGAAACACCATATATTTT.

In the case of this clonotype: Since no conserved phenylalanine or tryptophan closes the CDR3, a read error is the likely cause. The DNA is omitted, as the CDR3 cannot be located on it reliably, and the CDR3 follows TCRdb's listing. The chain employs TRBV7-9 and TRBJ1-1. The CDR3 is 17 residues long, ends included. From germline, CDR1 is SEHNR and CDR2 FQNEAQ (reference sequence). This CDR3 reads CASSQAGSGDGAGHCRS.

A few counts support this clonotype. This rearrangement joins TRBV24-1 to TRBJ1-2; D is unclear. This CDR3 spans 12 amino acids. Germline loops: CDR1 KGHDR, CDR2 SFDVKD. V dropped 4 bases and J dropped 5 bases, with 7 bases sitting between them. The CDR3 reads CATSDPGYGYTF. The CDR3 DNA reads as TGTGCCACCAGTGACCCAGGTTATGGCTACACCTTC.

The chain uses TRBV20-1 and TRBJ1-1, with D possibly being TRBD1 (5 bases). The CDR3 sequence is 11 residues long. Trimming took 3 bases from V and 8 from J, leaving 10 bases between them. Germline assignment: CDR1 DFQATT and CDR2 SNEGSKA (reference sequence). The DNA of the CDR3 is TGCAGTGCTAGGGGGGACTACGAAGCTTTCTTT. Protein product: CSARGDYEAFF.